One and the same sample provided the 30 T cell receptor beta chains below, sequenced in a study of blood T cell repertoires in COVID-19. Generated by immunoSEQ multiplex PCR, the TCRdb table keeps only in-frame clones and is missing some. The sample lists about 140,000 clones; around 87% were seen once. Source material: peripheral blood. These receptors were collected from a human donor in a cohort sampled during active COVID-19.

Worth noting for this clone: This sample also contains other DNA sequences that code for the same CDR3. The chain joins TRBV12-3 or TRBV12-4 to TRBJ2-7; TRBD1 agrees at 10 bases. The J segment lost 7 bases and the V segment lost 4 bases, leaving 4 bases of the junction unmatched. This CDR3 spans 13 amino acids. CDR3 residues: CASSWTGGGEQYF. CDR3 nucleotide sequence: TGTGCCAGCAGTTGGACAGGGGGGGGTGAGCAGTACTTC.

The CDR3 coding sequence is TGTGCCAGCAGTTTACCGCAGGGGATGGCTCAGCCCCAGCATTTT. Translating gives CASSLPQGMAQPQHF. The chain joins TRBV28 to TRBJ1-5, with D possibly being TRBD1 (6 bases). Germline CDR1 is MDHEN and CDR2 is SYDVKM. The ends were cut back, 2 bases at V and 6 bases at J, with 14 bases in the middle. The CDR3 is 15 residues long.

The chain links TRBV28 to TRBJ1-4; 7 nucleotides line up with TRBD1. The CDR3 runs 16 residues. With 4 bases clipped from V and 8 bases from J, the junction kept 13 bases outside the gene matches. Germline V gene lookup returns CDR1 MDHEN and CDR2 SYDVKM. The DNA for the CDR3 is TGTGCCAGCAGTTCCCCTCGACAGGGAGGTCGCGAAAAACTGTTTTTT. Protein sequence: CASSSPRQGGREKLFF. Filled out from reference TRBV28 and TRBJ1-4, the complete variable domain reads DVKVTQSSRYLVKRTGEKVFLECVQDMDHENMFWYRQDPGLGLRLIYFSYDVKMKEKGDIPEGYSVSREKKERFSLILESASTNQTSMYLCASSSPRQGGREKLFFGSGTQLSVL.

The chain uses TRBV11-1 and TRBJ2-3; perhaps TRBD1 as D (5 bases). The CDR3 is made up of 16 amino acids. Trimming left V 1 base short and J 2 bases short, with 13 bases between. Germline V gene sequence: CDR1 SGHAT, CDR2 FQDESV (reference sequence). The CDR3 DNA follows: TGTGCCAGCAGCTTAGGTCGGACACCTTACACAGATACGCAGTATTTT. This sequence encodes CASSLGRTPYTDTQYF.

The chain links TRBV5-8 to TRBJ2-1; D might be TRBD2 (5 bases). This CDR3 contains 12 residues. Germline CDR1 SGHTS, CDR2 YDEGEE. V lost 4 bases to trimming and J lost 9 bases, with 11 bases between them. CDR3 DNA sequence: TGTGCCAGCAGCCCCCCTAGCAGTGAGCAGTTCTTC. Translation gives CASSPPSSEQFF.

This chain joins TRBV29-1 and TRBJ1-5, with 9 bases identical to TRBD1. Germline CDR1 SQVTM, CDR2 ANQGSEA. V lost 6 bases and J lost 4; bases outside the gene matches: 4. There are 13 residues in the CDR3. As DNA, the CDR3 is TGCAGCGTAGCCGGGACAGGGAATCAGCCCCAGCATTTT. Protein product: CSVAGTGNQPQHF.

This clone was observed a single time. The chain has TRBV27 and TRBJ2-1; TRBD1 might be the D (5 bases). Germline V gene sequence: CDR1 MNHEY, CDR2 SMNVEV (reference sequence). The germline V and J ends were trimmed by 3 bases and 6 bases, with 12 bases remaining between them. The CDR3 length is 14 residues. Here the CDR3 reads CASSFHRRFNEQFF. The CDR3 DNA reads TGTGCCAGCAGTTTCCACAGGAGATTCAATGAGCAGTTCTTC.

CDR3 in DNA: TGTGCCACCAGTGATCCTCGAACCGGGACAGCACATGGCTACACCTTC. It codes for CATSDPRTGTAHGYTF. V gene TRBV24-1 combines with J gene TRBJ1-2; TRBD1 matches at 7 bases. V shed 3 bases, J shed 6 bases, and the junction held 12 bases outside the gene matches. Germline CDR1 and CDR2: KGHDR and SFDVKD. CDR3 length equals 16 residues.

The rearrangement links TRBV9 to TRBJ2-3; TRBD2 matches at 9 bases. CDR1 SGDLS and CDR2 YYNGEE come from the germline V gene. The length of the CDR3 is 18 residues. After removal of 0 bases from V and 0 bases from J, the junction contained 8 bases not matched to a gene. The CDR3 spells CASSVESSGGTSTDTQYF. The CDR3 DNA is TGTGCCAGCAGCGTAGAGAGTAGCGGGGGAACTAGCACAGATACGCAGTATTTT. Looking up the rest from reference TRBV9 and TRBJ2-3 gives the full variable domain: DSGVTQTPKHLITATGQRVTLRCSPRSGDLSVYWYQQSLDQGLQFLIQYYNGEERAKGNILERFSAQQFPDLHSELNLSSLELGDSALYFCASSVESSGGTSTDTQYFGPGTRLTVL.

The DNA for the CDR3 is TGTGCCATCAGAAAGACAGGGGTGGGCACAGATACGCAGTATTTT. Protein: CAIRKTGVGTDTQYF. The genes are TRBV10-3 and TRBJ2-3; 8 bases are shared with TRBD1. The V segment lost 6 bases and the J segment 1 base; nucleotides outside the gene matches: 6. The length of the CDR3 is 15 residues. Per germline, CDR1 ENHRY and CDR2 SYGVKD.

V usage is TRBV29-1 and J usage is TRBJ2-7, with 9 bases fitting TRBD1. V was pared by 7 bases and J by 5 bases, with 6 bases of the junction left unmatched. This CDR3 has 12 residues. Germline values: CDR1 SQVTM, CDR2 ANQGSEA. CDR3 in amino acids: CSAHRGQNEQYF. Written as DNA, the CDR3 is TGCAGCGCGCACAGGGGGCAAAACGAGCAGTACTTC.

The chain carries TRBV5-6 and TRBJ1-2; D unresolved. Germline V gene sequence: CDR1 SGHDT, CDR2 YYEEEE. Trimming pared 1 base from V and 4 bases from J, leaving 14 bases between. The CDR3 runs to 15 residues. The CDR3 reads CASSLLGRKGYGYTF. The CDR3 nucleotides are TGTGCCAGCAGCTTGCTGGGGAGGAAAGGCTATGGCTACACCTTC.

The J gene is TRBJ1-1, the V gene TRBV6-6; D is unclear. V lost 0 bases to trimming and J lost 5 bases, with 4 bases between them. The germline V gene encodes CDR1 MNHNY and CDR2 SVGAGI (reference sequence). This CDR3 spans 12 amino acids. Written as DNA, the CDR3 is TGTGCCAGCAGTTACTCTCCTACTGAAGCTTTCTTT. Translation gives CASSYSPTEAFF.

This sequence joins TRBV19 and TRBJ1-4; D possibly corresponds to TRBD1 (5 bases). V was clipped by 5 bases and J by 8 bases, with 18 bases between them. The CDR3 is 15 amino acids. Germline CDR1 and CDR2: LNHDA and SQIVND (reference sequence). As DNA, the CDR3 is TGTGCCAGTAGTCTCTTGGGGAGGGGACGGGAAAAACTGTTTTTT. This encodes CASSLLGRGREKLFF.

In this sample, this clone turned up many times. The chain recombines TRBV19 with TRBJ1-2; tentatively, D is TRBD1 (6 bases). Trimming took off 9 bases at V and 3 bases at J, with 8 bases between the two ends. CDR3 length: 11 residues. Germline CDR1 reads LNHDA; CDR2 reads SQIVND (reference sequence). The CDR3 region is CASRTDYGYTF. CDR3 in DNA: TGTGCCAGCCGGACAGACTATGGCTACACCTTC.

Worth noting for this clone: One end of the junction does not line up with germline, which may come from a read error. CDR3 bases: TGTGCCAGCAGCCCGATACGGGGGGCTCTCGAGCAGTATTTC. Its translation is CASSPIRGALEQYF. This chain uses TRBV7-8 with TRBJ2-7; weak D call: TRBD2 (7 bases). The CDR3 covers 14 residues. The germline gives CDR1 SGHVS, CDR2 FQNEAQ. Variable domain in full (rest from reference TRBV7-8 and TRBJ2-7): GAGVSQSPRYKVAKRGQDVALRCDPISGHVSLFWYQQALGQGPEFLTYFQNEAQLDKSGLPSDRFFAERPEGSVSTLKIQRTQQEDSAVYLCASSPIRGALEQYFGPGTRLTVT.

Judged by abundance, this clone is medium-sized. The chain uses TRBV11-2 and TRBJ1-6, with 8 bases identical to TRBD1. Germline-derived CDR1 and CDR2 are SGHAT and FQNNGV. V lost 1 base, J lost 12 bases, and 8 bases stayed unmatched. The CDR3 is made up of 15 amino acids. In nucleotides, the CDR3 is TGTGCCAGCAGCTTAGGGGGACAGGCGGTACAACCCCTCCACTTT. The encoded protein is CASSLGGQAVQPLHF.

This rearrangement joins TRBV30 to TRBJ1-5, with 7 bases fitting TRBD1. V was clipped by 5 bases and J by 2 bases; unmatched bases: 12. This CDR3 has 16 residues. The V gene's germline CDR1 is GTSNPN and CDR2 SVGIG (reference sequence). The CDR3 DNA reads TGTGCCTGGGCAGAAATGACAGGGACGGGCAATCAGCCCCAGCATTTT. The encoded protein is CAWAEMTGTGNQPQHF.

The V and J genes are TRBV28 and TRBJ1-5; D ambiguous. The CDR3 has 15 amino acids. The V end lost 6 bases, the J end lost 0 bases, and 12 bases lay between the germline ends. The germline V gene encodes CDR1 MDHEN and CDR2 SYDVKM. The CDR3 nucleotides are TGTGCCAGCAGCACCCCGAGCTATAGCAATCAGCCCCAGCATTTT. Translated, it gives CASSTPSYSNQPQHF.

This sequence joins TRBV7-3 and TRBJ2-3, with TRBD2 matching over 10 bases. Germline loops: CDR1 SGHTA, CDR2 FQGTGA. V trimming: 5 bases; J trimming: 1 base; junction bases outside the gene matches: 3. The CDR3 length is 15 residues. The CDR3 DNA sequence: TGTGCCAGCAGCCCCGGGACTAGCGGCACAGATACGCAGTATTTT. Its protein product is CASSPGTSGTDTQYF.

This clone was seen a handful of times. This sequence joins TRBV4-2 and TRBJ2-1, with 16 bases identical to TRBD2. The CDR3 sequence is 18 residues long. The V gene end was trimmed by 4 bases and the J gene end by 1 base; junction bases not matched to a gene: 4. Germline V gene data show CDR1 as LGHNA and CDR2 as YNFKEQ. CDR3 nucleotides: TGTGCCAGCAGCCGAGGGACTAGCGGGAGGGGTTCCTACAATGAGCAGTTCTTC. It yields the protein CASSRGTSGRGSYNEQFF.

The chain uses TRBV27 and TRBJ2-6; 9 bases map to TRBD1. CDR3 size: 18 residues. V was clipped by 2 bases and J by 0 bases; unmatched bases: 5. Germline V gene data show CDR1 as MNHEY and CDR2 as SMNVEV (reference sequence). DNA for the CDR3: TGTGCCAGCAGTTTAGTGAACAGGGGGCACTCTGGGGCCAACGTCCTGACTTTC. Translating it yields CASSLVNRGHSGANVLTF.

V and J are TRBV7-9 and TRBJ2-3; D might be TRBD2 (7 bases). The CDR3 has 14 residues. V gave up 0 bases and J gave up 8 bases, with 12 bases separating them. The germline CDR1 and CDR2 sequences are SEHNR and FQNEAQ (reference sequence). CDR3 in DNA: TGTGCCAGCAGCTTAGCGAGGGGGGGAGGTACGCAGTATTTT. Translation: CASSLARGGGTQYF.

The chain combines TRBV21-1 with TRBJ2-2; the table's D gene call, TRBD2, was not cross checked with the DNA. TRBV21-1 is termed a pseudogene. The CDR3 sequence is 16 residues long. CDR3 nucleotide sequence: TGTGCCAGCAGCAAAGAGCGGAGAGTAAACACCGGGGAGCTGTTTTTT. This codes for CASSKERRVNTGELFF.

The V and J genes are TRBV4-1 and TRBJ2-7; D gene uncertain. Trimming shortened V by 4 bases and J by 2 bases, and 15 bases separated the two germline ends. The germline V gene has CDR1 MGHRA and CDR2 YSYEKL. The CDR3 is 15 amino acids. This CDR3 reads CASSLLLQAAYEQYF. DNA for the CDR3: TGCGCCAGCAGCCTTCTCCTTCAGGCCGCCTACGAGCAGTACTTC.

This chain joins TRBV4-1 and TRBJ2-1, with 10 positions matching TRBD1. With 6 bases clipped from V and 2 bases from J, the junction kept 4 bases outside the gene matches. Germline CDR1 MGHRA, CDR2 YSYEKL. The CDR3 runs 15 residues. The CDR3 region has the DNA TGCGCCAGCAGTATCGGACAGGGGGCCTACAATGAGCAGTTCTTC. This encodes CASSIGQGAYNEQFF.

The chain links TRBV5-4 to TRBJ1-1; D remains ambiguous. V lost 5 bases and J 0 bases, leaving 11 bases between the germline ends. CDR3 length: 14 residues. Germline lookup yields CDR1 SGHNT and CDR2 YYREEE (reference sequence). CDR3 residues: CASRSRTVNTEAFF. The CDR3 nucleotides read TGTGCCAGCAGATCACGGACTGTGAACACTGAAGCTTTCTTT.

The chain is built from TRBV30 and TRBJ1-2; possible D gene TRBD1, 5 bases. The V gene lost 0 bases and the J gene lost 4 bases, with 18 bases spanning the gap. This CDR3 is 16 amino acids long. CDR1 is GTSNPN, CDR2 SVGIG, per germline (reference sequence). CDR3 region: CAWSVYGLQGAYGYTF. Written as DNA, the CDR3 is TGTGCCTGGAGTGTATATGGGTTGCAGGGCGCCTATGGCTACACCTTC.

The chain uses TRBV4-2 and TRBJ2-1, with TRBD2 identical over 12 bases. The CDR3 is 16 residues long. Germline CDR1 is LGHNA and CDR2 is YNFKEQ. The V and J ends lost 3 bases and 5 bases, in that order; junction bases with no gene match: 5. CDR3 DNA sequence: TGTGCCAGCAGCCAGGCGACTAGCGGGGGCAACAATGAGCAGTTCTTC. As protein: CASSQATSGGNNEQFF.

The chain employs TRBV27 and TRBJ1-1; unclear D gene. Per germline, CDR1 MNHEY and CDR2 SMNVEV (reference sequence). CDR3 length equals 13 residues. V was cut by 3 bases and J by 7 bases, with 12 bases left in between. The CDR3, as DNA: TGTGCCAGCAGTTTGGGAGGCCAGCTTGAAGCTTTCTTT. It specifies CASSLGGQLEAFF.